This TCR beta chain was sequenced for a study of blood T cell repertoires in COVID-19. Study context: Some COVID-19 samples were acute and others convalescent; all came from the United States, Italy and Spain.

Between the trimmed V and J ends, which lost 5 bases and 3 bases, there was a span of 17 bases. CDR3 length: 15 amino acids. Per the germline V gene, CDR1 is SGHAT and CDR2 is FQNNGV. Per the original data handling: From reference gene primer amplification, estimates of nucleated cell counts were derived. Data came from immunoSEQ multiplex PCR; TCRdb stores just in-frame clones and leaves some out. That table is the source of V, J and clone size, and D and trimming were worked out from the DNA. The table includes about 100,000 clones, about 89% detected once. The genes are TRBV11-2 and TRBJ2-7; TRBD1 might be the D (6 bases). The receptor's source is a woman in her twenties or thirties with acute or convalescent COVID-19. Sequencing was carried out using peripheral blood. CDR3: CASSASGVSFYEQYF. The CDR3 coding sequence is TGTGCCAGCAGCGCATCAGGGGTCTCCTTCTACGAGCAGTACTTC.